These 29 T cell receptor beta chains share one sample of origin, sequenced in a study of tumor-infiltrating lymphocytes in primary liver carcinoma. Taking about 18-31 mg of unsorted bulk tissue, the authors co-extracted RNA and DNA. Constant-region priming of approximately 0.55 ug total RNA yielded TCR beta cDNA. Construction of TCR beta libraries relied on three successive nested multiplex PCR rounds employing slightly modified ARM-PCR. TRBV1-TRBV30 forward primers paired with a C-beta reverse primer were used in the first two PCR rounds, which ran roughly 10 cycles each. TCRdb analysed the multiplex PCR reads with MiXCR anew, one entry per CDR3 protein. The table has about 130,000 distinct CDR3 sequences, roughly three fifths seen once. The specimen was liver tumor tissue from sampling region 3. Described subset: tumor region T3, left-lateral pole. The origin of the receptors is a woman aged 55 to 70 with primary liver carcinoma and hepatitis B virus infection.

Points on this clonotype: The CDR3 does not close with the conserved phenylalanine or tryptophan, likely indicating a read error. The V gene is TRBV11-2, the J gene TRBJ2-5, with 7 bases fitting TRBD2. CDR3 length equals 13 residues. Germline-derived CDR1 and CDR2 are SGHAT and FQNNGV. The trim removed 7 bases at V and 4 bases at J, leaving 6 bases unmatched. The CDR3 protein is CASNHGLGETQYL. Here the CDR3 DNA reads TGTGCCAGCAACCACGGACTAGGAGAGACCCAGTACTTG.

The chain recombines TRBV5-1 with TRBJ2-5; 7 bases map to TRBD1. Germline assignment: CDR1 SGHRS and CDR2 YFSETQ. J lost 3 bases, V lost 3 bases, and 11 bases had no gene match. This CDR3 contains 16 residues. The DNA of the CDR3 is TGCGCCAGCAGCTCGAACACAGGGGTTATTGAAGAGACCCAGTACTTC. It specifies CASSSNTGVIEETQYF. The full variable domain, with the rest looked up from reference TRBV5-1 and TRBJ2-5, is KAGVTQTPRYLIKTRGQQVTLSCSPISGHRSVSWYQQTPGQGLQFLFEYFSETQRNKGNFPGRFSGRQFSNSRSEMNVSTLELGDSALYLCASSSNTGVIEETQYFGPGTRLLVL.

This clonotype was counted many times. This chain joins TRBV5-5 and TRBJ1-4, with 7 nucleotides matching TRBD1. Germline trimming cut 1 base from V and 4 bases from J; bases unmatched to any gene: 1. The CDR3 consists of 14 residues. Germline V gene sequence: CDR1 SGHKS, CDR2 YYEKEE (reference sequence). For the CDR3, the DNA is TGTGCCAGCAGCTTGACAGGGGATAATGAAAAACTGTTTTTT. Amino acid sequence: CASSLTGDNEKLFF. Full variable domain (outside the CDR3, taken from reference TRBV5-5 and TRBJ1-4): DAGVTQSPTHLIKTRGQQVTLRCSPISGHKSVSWYQQVLGQGPQFIFQYYEKEERGRGNFPDRFSARQFPNYSSELNVNALLLGDSALYLCASSLTGDNEKLFFGSGTQLSVL.

This clonotype was observed a handful of times. A much larger clone sits a single nucleotide away, making a read error possible. V is TRBV29-1 and J is TRBJ2-4, with D hard to call. CDR1 and CDR2 (germline): SQVTM, ANQGSEA. V lost 4 bases and J lost 0, with 10 bases in between. The CDR3 spans 14 residues. CDR3 sequence (DNA): TGCAGCGTTGTCGCCCTGGAAGCCAAAAACATTCAGTACTTC. It yields the protein CSVVALEAKNIQYF.

As to this clonotype: A much larger clonotype is one base distant, so this may be a read error. The genes are TRBV14 and TRBJ1-1; 7 bases are shared with TRBD1. This CDR3 contains 13 residues. Germline lookup yields CDR1 SGHDN and CDR2 FVKESK. CDR3 sequence: CTSSQDRDTEAFF. In DNA, the CDR3 is TGTACCAGCAGCCAAGACAGGGACACTGAAGCTTTCTTT.

The chain uses TRBV11-1 and TRBJ2-3; D may be TRBD2 (6 bases). The V gene lost 5 bases and the J gene lost 0 bases, with 15 bases spanning the gap. This CDR3 region has 16 residues. CDR1 SGHAT and CDR2 FQDESV come from the germline V gene (reference sequence). In DNA, the CDR3 is TGTGCCAGCAGCCCTGCACTAGCTGCGAGCACAGATACGCAGTATTTT. Encoded protein: CASSPALAASTDTQYF.

There are a few counts of this clonotype. The chain has TRBV28 and TRBJ2-2; 7 nucleotides match TRBD2. The ends lost 6 bases at V and 7 bases at J; junction bases unmatched: 8. The CDR3 extends over 14 amino acids. Germline CDR1 reads MDHEN; CDR2 reads SYDVKM. The CDR3 region has the DNA TGTGCCAGCAGAGAGCGGGAATTGAGCGGGGAGCTGTTTTTT. Amino acids: CASRERELSGELFF. Drawing the rest from reference TRBV28 and TRBJ2-2, the complete variable domain is DVKVTQSSRYLVKRTGEKVFLECVQDMDHENMFWYRQDPGLGLRLIYFSYDVKMKEKGDIPEGYSVSREKKERFSLILESASTNQTSMYLCASRERELSGELFFGEGSRLTVL.

Remarks on this clonotype: The CDR3 ends on some other residue instead of the conserved phenylalanine or tryptophan, so this is likely a read error. No DNA is shown, since the ends of the CDR3 on it are uncertain; the CDR3 is the one TCRdb lists. The chain recombines TRBV11-2 with TRBJ2-1; the tabulated D call, TRBD2, remains unverified against the DNA. The CDR3 has 17 residues if both end residues are counted. CDR1 and CDR2 from the germline V gene are SGHAT and FQNNGV. The CDR3: CACSLEFSGRSYNEQFL.

In this sample, this clonotype turned up many times. This rearrangement joins TRBV4-1 to TRBJ1-6; TRBD1 matches at 12 bases. CDR1 is MGHRA, CDR2 YSYEKL, per germline. The CDR3 contains 17 residues. The V and J ends lost 1 base and 8 bases, in that order; junction bases with no gene match: 6. CDR3 sequence (DNA): TGCGCCAGCAGCCAAGTATTGGGACAGGGGGCATATTCACCCCTCCACTTT. Protein: CASSQVLGQGAYSPLHF.

This clonotype is classed as medium-sized. The chain joins TRBV11-2 to TRBJ2-3; 8 bases are a match to TRBD2. The CDR3 loop spans 17 amino acids. Per the germline V gene, CDR1 is SGHAT and CDR2 is FQNNGV. The ends lost 1 base at V and 2 bases at J; junction bases unmatched: 8. Written as DNA, the CDR3 is TGTGCCAGCAGCTTAGTTCGCGCGGGGGGATACACAGATACGCAGTATTTT. This codes for CASSLVRAGGYTDTQYF.

This clonotype was observed many times. The chain links TRBV28 to TRBJ2-2; 8 positions agree with TRBD1. J lost 4 bases, V lost 10 bases, and 5 bases had no gene match. This CDR3 contains 13 residues. The germline gives CDR1 MDHEN, CDR2 SYDVKM. The CDR3 sequence: CANQGAGTGELFF. In DNA, the CDR3 is TGTGCCAACCAGGGGGCCGGCACCGGGGAGCTGTTTTTT.

Remarks on this clonotype: The junction differs from germline at one of its ends, possibly a read error. The gene calls are TRBV28 and TRBJ2-7; 11 nucleotides line up with TRBD2. The germline V gene encodes CDR1 MDHEN and CDR2 SYDVKM. The CDR3 covers 14 residues. In DNA form, the CDR3 reads TGTGCCAGCAGTTTAGCTAGCGGGAGGTACGACCAGTACTTC. Protein product: CASSLASGRYDQYF.

This clonotype was observed once. At one of its ends the junction is not consistent with the germline gene, which may arise from a read error. This sequence joins TRBV11-2 and TRBJ1-1; no clear D. This CDR3 has 13 residues. Germline V lookup: CDR1 SGHAT, CDR2 FQNNGV. In nucleotides, the CDR3 is TGTGCCAGCTACACCCAAGGGAACTCTGAAGCTTTCTTT. It yields the protein CASYTQGNSEAFF.

V gene TRBV11-3 combines with J gene TRBJ2-1; D is possibly TRBD1 (7 bases). From germline, CDR1 is SGHNT and CDR2 YENEEA. The CDR3 sequence is 13 residues long. In DNA, the CDR3 is TGTCACAGCAGGGGGGCCGGGTACAATGAGCAGTTCTTC. This encodes CHSRGAGYNEQFF.

This clonotype was seen repeatedly, ten times or more. The rearrangement joins TRBV4-2 to TRBJ2-7; D perhaps matches TRBD2 (5 bases). V was pared by 0 bases and J by 6 bases, with 18 bases between. Germline values: CDR1 LGHNA, CDR2 YNFKEQ. The CDR3 covers 16 residues. The CDR3, as DNA: TGTGCCAGCAGCCAAGAGGGTGCGGGCCGCTCGTCCGAGCAGTACTTC. Amino acid sequence: CASSQEGAGRSSEQYF.

This clonotype was recorded a few times. A much bigger clone sits one base away, suggesting this may be a read error. The V gene is TRBV6-2 or TRBV6-3, the J gene TRBJ2-7, with a possible D match to TRBD2 (7 bases). The ends were cut back, 6 bases at V and 4 bases at J, with 16 bases in the middle. This CDR3 is built from 14 residues. The germline CDR1 and CDR2 sequences are MNHEY and SVGEGT. The CDR3 loop reads CASRRRGAPYEQYF. DNA of the CDR3: TGTGCCAGCAGAAGACGGGGGGCACCTTACGAGCAGTACTTC.

In this sample, this clonotype turned up many times. This chain links TRBV6-1 with TRBJ1-2; D call uncertain. Germline V gene lookup returns CDR1 MNHNS and CDR2 SASEGT. The V and J ends lost 0 bases and 4 bases respectively, with 6 bases between them. The CDR3 runs to 13 residues. CDR3 coding DNA: TGTGCCAGCAGTGAAGCAGCCTCCTATGGCTACACCTTC. It yields the protein CASSEAASYGYTF.

On this clonotype: This likely comes from a read error, as the CDR3 has no conserved phenylalanine or tryptophan at its end. This rearrangement joins TRBV11-2 to TRBJ2-2; the D gene is possibly TRBD2 (6 bases). Germline values: CDR1 SGHAT, CDR2 FQNNGV. The CDR3 loop spans 18 amino acids. The CDR3 spells CASTLVWGDPMDTGELFS. The CDR3 DNA is TGTGCCAGCACCTTAGTTTGGGGGGACCCCATGGATACCGGGGAGCTGTTTTCT.

This clonotype was seen a single time. An end of the junction does not agree with germline; a read error may underlie this. This rearrangement joins TRBV6-6 to TRBJ1-1; the D gene is possibly TRBD1 (5 bases). Germline CDR1 and CDR2: MNHNY and SVGAGI (reference sequence). The CDR3 has 13 amino acids. The CDR3 loop is CASGLRGLTEAFF. The DNA for the CDR3 is TGTGCCAGCGGTTTGCGGGGACTAACTGAAGCTTTTTTT.

Notes on this clonotype: A read error may produce the germline difference seen at one junction end. V gene TRBV12-3 or TRBV12-4 combines with J gene TRBJ2-3; possible D gene TRBD2, 5 bases. CDR3 length: 14 residues. CDR3 protein: CASSFTGGTDTQYF. CDR3 nucleotide sequence: TGTGCCAGCAGTTTCACCGGAGGCACAGATACGCAATATTTT.

This chain connects TRBV11-2 to TRBJ2-3; 8 bases line up with TRBD2. CDR3 length equals 16 residues. CDR1 is SGHAT, CDR2 FQNNGV, per germline. With 5 bases clipped from V and 15 bases from J, the junction kept 22 bases outside the gene matches. This chain's CDR3 is CASSQGSGRTTGTRYF. For the CDR3, the DNA is TGTGCCAGCAGCCAGGGGAGCGGGAGAACAACAGGTACGCGATATTTT.

The V call is TRBV24-1, the J call TRBJ2-1; D unclear. The V gene's germline CDR1 is KGHDR and CDR2 SFDVKD. V was shortened by 9 bases and J by 1 base, with 9 bases between the two germline ends. CDR3 length: 13 amino acids. CDR3 residues: CATGVGSYNEQFF. For the CDR3, the DNA is TGTGCCACCGGAGTCGGGTCCTACAATGAGCAGTTCTTC.

This clonotype was counted ten times or more. V gene TRBV30 combines with J gene TRBJ2-5, with D possibly TRBD1 on 5 matching bases. V was pared by 2 bases and J by 6 bases, with 16 bases between. The CDR3 consists of 14 residues. Germline loops: CDR1 GTSNPN, CDR2 SVGIG (reference sequence). DNA for the CDR3: TGTGCCTGGAGTCCCTCAGGGTATGAGAAGACCCAGTACTTC. Amino acid sequence: CAWSPSGYEKTQYF.

The chain has TRBV11-2 and TRBJ2-7; perhaps TRBD2 as D (5 bases). Germline V lookup: CDR1 SGHAT, CDR2 FQNNGV. Between the trimmed V and J ends, which lost 4 bases and 2 bases, there was a span of 39 bases. The CDR3 sequence is 23 residues long. The CDR3 region is CASSSLGPGTSVRVSYGPYEQYF. Written as DNA, the CDR3 is TGTGCCAGCAGCTCCTTAGGGCCAGGAACAAGCGTGAGGGTCTCGTATGGTCCCTACGAGCAGTACTTC.

For this clonotype: The germline gene is not matched at one end of the junction; a read error may be the cause. V usage is TRBV12-3 or TRBV12-4 and J usage is TRBJ2-2; D may be TRBD2 (7 bases). The length of the CDR3 is 13 residues. CDR3 bases: TGTGCTAGCAGAAACGGGGGGCCCGGGGAGCTGTTTTTT. Its translation: CASRNGGPGELFF.

Concerning this clonotype: This may come from a read error, since a much larger clone is one base off. The chain links TRBV5-5 to TRBJ2-4; TRBD2 might be the D (6 bases). Germline V gene sequence: CDR1 SGHKS, CDR2 YYEKEE (reference sequence). This CDR3 region has 15 residues. The CDR3 loop is CASGFGGLAKNIQYF. The DNA for the CDR3 is TGTGCCAGCGGCTTCGGGGGATTAGCCAAAAACATTCAGTACTTC.

As regards this clonotype: The germline gene is not matched at one end of the junction; a read error may be the cause. The chain employs TRBV7-9 and TRBJ2-2; D is uncertain. Germline CDR1 and CDR2: SEHNR and FQNEAQ (reference sequence). The CDR3 totals 11 residues. The CDR3 protein is CTSSPTGELFF. The CDR3 DNA is TGTACCAGCAGCCCTACCGGGGAGCTGTTTTTT.

This clonotype was seen a few times. This rearrangement joins TRBV30 to TRBJ1-1, with 8 positions matching TRBD1. V gave up 0 bases and J gave up 2 bases; unmatched junction bases: 20. Germline V gives CDR1 GTSNPN, CDR2 SVGIG (reference sequence). The CDR3 spans 20 residues. CDR3 sequence: CAWSVSFGWTLGQANTEAFF. In nucleotides, the CDR3 is TGTGCCTGGAGTGTATCCTTTGGATGGACTTTGGGACAGGCCAACACTGAAGCTTTCTTT.

The rearrangement uses TRBV28 and TRBJ2-2; perhaps TRBD2 as D (6 bases). Germline V gene sequence: CDR1 MDHEN, CDR2 SYDVKM. The CDR3 has 18 amino acids. V lost 6 bases and J 4 bases, leaving 24 bases between the germline ends. The CDR3 DNA sequence: TGTGCCAGCAGATTAAATCCACTAGCCAAAGAACCCACCGGGGAGCTGTTTTTT. As protein: CASRLNPLAKEPTGELFF.